This TCR beta chain was identified during a study of preoperative IRX-2 immunotherapy in early breast cancer (dated by TCRdb to about 2019). Comment on this clone: The antigen this receptor binds is unknown. Base qualities are not at hand, and no much larger clone is one base apart.

Library preparation employed the immunoSEQ multiplex PCR assay. The clones in this table, taken by TCRdb from immuneACCESS, are in-frame only. Not every clone is retained; where verified, under half of the shortfall comes from an unresolved V gene, and the cause of the rest is unknown. The sample data list around 60,000 clones, and around 94% of these were observed just once. The top ten constitute under 2% of the sample. The treatment or condition label corresponds to: preoperative locoregional IRX-2 cytokine immunotherapy. The samples were obtained from a phase Ib study that tested preoperative, locoregional IRX-2 cytokine immunotherapy meant to prime immune responses. Patients with early-stage breast cancer who were given IRX-2 before surgery served as donors. Trimming accounts for 0 bases at V and 6 bases at J, while the number of junction bases matched to no gene is 3. The CDR3 covers 16 residues, taking in both the cysteine and the phenylalanine. The only DNA kept is the CDR3, 48 bases in frame from the first base. The germline V gene encodes CDR1 SGHTA and CDR2 FQGTGA.

The source of this sequence is a human donor with breast cancer. The chain is assembled from TRBV7-3 and TRBJ2-2; 11 bases in the junction line up with TRBD2. Sampling was carried out from a patient treated with IRX-2 immunotherapy. The CDR3 amino acid sequence is: CASSLTPSGGSGELFF. The nucleotide sequence is given as TGTGCCAGCAGCTTAACGCCTAGCGGGGGGTCCGGGGAGCTGTTTTTT. The CDR3 plus the reference TRBV7-3 and TRBJ2-2 genes for the other parts give the full variable domain: GAGVSQTPSNKVTEKGKYVELRCDPISGHTALYWYRQSLGQGPEFLIYFQGTGAADDSGLPNDRFFAVRPEGSVSTLKIQRTERGDSAVYLCASSLTPSGGSGELFFGEGSRLTVL.